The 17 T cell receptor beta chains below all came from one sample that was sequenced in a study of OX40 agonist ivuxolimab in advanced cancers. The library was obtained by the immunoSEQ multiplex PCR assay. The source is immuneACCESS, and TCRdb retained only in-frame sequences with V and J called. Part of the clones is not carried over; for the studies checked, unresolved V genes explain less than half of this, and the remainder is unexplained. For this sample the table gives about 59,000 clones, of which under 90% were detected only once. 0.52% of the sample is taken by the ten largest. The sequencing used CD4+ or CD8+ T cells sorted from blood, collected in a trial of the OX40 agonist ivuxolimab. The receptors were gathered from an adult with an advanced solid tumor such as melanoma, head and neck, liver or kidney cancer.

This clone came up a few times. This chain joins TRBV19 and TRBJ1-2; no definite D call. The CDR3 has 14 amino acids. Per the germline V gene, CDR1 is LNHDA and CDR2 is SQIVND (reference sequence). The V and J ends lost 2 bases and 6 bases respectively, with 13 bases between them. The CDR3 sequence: CASSIFLSRDGYTF. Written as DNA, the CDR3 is TGTGCCAGTAGTATATTCCTATCCCGGGATGGCTACACCTTC.

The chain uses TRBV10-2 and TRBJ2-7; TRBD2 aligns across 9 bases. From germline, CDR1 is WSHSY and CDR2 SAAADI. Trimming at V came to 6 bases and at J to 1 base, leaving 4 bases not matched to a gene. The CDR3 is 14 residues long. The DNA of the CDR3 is TGCGCCAGCAGGGAGGCGGGAGGGTCCTACGAGCAGTACTTC. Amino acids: CASREAGGSYEQYF.

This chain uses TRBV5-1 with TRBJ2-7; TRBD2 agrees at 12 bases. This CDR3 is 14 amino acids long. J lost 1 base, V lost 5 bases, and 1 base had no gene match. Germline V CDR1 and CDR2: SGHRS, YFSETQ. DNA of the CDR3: TGCGCCAGCAGGGGACTAGCGGGTTCCTACGAGCAGTACTTC. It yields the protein CASRGLAGSYEQYF.

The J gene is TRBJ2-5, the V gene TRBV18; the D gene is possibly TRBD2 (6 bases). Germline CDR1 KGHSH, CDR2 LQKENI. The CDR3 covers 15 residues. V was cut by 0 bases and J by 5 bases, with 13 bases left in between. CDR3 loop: CASSPPGRGWETQYF. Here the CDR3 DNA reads TGTGCCAGCTCACCACCAGGGCGGGGATGGGAGACCCAGTACTTC.

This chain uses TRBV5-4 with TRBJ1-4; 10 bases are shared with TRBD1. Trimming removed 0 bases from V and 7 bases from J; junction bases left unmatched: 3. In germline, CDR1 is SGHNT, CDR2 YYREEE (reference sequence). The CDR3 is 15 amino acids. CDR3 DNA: TGTGCCAGCAGCTTGGCCGGGACAGGGGTTGAAAAACTGTTTTTT. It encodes CASSLAGTGVEKLFF.

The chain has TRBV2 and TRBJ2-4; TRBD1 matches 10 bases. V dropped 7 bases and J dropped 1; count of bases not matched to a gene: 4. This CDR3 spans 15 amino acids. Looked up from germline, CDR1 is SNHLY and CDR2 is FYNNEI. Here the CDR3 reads CASILTGGAKNIQYF. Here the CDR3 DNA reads TGTGCCAGCATTCTGACAGGGGGCGCCAAAAACATTCAGTACTTC. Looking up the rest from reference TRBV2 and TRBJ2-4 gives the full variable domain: EPEVTQTPSHQVTQMGQEVILRCVPISNHLYFYWYRQILGQKVEFLVSFYNNEISEKSEIFDDQFSVERPDGSNFTLKIRSTKLEDSAMYFCASILTGGAKNIQYFGAGTRLSVL.

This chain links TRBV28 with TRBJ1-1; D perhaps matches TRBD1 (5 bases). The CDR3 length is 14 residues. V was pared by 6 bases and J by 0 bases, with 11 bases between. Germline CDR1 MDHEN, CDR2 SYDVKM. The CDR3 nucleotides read TGTGCCAGCAGGACAGCGTTCATGAACACTGAAGCTTTCTTT. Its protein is CASRTAFMNTEAFF.

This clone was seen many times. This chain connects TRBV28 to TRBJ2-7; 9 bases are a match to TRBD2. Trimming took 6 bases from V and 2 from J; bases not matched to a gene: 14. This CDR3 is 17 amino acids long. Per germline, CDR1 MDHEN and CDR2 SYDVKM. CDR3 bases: TGTGCCAGCAGACCCATCTGGGGCGGGAGGGCCCCCTACGAGCAGTACTTC. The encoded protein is CASRPIWGGRAPYEQYF.

The CDR3 sequence: CASSPVPGTSGYNEQFF. The CDR3 nucleotides read TGTGCCAGCAGCCCTGTTCCAGGGACTAGCGGCTACAATGAGCAGTTCTTC. The chain couples TRBV5-4 to TRBJ2-1, with 11 bases that match TRBD2. Germline CDR1 SGHNT, CDR2 YYREEE (reference sequence). With 4 bases clipped from V and 3 bases from J, the junction kept 9 bases outside the gene matches. The CDR3 loop spans 17 amino acids.

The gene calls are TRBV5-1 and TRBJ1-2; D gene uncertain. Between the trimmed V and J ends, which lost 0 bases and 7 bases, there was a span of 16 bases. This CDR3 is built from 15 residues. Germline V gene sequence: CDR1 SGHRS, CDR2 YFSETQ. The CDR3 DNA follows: TGCGCCAGCAGCTTGGGGGTTGAGGGTTCCGGTGGCTACACCTTC. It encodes CASSLGVEGSGGYTF.

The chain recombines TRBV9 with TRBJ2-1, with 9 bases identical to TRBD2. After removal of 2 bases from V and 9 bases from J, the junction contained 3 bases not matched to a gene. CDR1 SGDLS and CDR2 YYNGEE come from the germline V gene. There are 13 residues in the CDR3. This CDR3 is CASSVATSGEQFF. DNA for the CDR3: TGTGCCAGCAGCGTCGCGACTAGCGGTGAGCAGTTCTTC.

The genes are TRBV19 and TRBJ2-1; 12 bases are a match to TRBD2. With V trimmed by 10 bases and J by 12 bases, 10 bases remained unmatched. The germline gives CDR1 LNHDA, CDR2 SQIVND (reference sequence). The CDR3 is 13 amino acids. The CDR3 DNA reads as TGTGCCACCTCGACTAGCGGGAGTGAAAGGCAGTTCTTC. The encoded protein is CATSTSGSERQFF.

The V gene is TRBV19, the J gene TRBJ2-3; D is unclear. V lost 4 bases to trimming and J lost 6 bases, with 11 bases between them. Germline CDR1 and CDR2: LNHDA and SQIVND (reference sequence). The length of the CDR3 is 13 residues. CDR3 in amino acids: CASSTGLTDTQYF. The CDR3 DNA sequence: TGTGCCAGTAGTACTGGGTTGACGGATACGCAGTATTTT.

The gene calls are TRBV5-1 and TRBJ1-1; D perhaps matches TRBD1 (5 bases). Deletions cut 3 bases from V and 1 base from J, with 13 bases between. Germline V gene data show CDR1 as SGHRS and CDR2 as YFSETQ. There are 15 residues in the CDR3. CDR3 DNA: TGCGCCAGCAGCTGGGACCTTCCAAGGAACACTGAAGCTTTCTTT. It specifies CASSWDLPRNTEAFF. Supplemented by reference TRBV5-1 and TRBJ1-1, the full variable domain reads KAGVTQTPRYLIKTRGQQVTLSCSPISGHRSVSWYQQTPGQGLQFLFEYFSETQRNKGNFPGRFSGRQFSNSRSEMNVSTLELGDSALYLCASSWDLPRNTEAFFGQGTRLTVV.

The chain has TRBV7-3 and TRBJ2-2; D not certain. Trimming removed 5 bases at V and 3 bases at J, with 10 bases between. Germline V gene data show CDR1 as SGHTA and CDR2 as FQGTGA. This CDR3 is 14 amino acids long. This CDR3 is CASSLETYTGELFF. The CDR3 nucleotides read TGTGCCAGCAGCCTGGAAACTTACACCGGGGAGCTGTTTTTT.

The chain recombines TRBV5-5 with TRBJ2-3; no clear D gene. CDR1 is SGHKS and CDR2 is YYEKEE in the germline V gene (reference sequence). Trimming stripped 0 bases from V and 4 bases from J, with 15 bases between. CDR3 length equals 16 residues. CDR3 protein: CASSLVNMGFADTQYF. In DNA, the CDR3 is TGTGCCAGCAGCTTGGTCAATATGGGTTTCGCAGATACGCAGTATTTT.

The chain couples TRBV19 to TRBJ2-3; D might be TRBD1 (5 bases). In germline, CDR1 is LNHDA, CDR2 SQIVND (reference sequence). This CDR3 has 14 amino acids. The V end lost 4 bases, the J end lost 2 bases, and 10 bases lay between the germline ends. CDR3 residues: CASSNPGPTDTQYF. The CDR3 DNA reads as TGTGCCAGTAGTAATCCAGGGCCCACAGATACGCAGTATTTT.